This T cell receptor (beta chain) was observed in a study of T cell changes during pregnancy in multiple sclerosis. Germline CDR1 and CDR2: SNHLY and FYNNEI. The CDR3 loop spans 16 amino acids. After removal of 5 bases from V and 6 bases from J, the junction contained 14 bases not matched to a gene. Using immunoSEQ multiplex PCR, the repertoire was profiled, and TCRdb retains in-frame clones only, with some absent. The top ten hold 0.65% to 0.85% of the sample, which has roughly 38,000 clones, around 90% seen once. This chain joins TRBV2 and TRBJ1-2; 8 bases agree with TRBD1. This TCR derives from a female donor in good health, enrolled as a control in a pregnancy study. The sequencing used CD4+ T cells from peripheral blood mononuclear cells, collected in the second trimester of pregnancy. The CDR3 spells CASSPTGASVANGYTF. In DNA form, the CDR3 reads TGTGCCAGCAGTCCGACAGGGGCCAGCGTGGCTAATGGCTACACCTTC.